This record covers a single TCR beta chain. Its antigen is unknown. The record originates from a study of cytomegalovirus exposure and HLA in healthy donors. The PCR had 60 Vbeta and 13 Jbeta primers. Measured with immunoSEQ multiplex PCR; TCRdb has only the in-frame clones, and not every one. This sample's clone table lists about 65,000 clones. This CDR3 spans 17 amino acids. Germline assignment: CDR1 SEHNR and CDR2 FQNEAQ (reference sequence). After removal of 2 bases from V and 1 base from J, the junction contained 10 bases not matched to a gene. Whole-study findings and limits: The records held CMV serostatus as the only immune exposure information. Later on, a genetic analysis was performed. It linked a missense variant in DCLRE1C with V- and J-gene trimming of TCR beta. A later analysis revealed that TCR association rates differed between HLA loci, peaking at DRB1 and bottoming out at HLA-C. The study flagged roughly 160 TCR beta chains as cytomegalovirus-associated.

The chain links TRBV7-9 to TRBJ1-1, with TRBD1 matching 7 bases. The material sequenced was PBMCs. This TCR derives from a boy under 18 in good health and CMV-seronegative. Here the CDR3 DNA reads TGTGCCAGCAGCTTATCTGATAGGGGGCTCGGGAACACTGAAGCTTTCTTT. It specifies CASSLSDRGLGNTEAFF.